The 21 T cell receptor beta chains below come from one sample, sequenced in a study of cytotoxic CD8 clonotypes in ibrutinib-treated CLL listed by TCRdb under 2021. The library was prepared using the immunoSEQ multiplex PCR assay. TCRdb obtained this table from immuneACCESS and retained in-frame rearrangements with V and J assigned. These tables miss some clones; where compared with another copy, unresolved V genes account for less than half of the shortfall, and the remainder is unexplained. Counted in this sample were some 150,000 clones; around 82% of them appeared once. The ten largest clones represent roughly 7.6% of the sample. The material was PBMCs, obtained after 36 months of ibrutinib treatment. These receptors were obtained from a human donor with chronic lymphocytic leukemia.

The J gene is TRBJ2-2, the V gene TRBV4-2, with 7 positions matching TRBD2. The V gene's germline CDR1 is LGHNA and CDR2 YNFKEQ. CDR3 size: 15 residues. The trim removed 5 bases at V and 0 bases at J, leaving 3 bases unmatched. The CDR3 protein is CASSSGTTNTGELFF. The CDR3 nucleotides are TGTGCCAGCAGCTCCGGGACTACGAACACCGGGGAGCTGTTTTTT.

The rearrangement links TRBV7-2 to TRBJ2-1; no clear D gene. V shed 1 base and J shed 9 bases, with 16 bases lying between them. The CDR3 extends over 15 amino acids. In germline, CDR1 is SGHTA, CDR2 FQGNSA. The CDR3 DNA is TGTGCCAGCAGCTTAGAAGTTTCCAGCTTTGGTGAGCAGTTCTTC. Its protein product is CASSLEVSSFGEQFF.

The V and J genes are TRBV5-3 and TRBJ2-7; TRBD2 matches at 7 bases. TRBV5-3 is an ORF; its function is uncertain. This CDR3 is 14 amino acids long. V lost 9 bases to trimming and J lost 5 bases; unmatched junction nucleotides: 14. CDR3 in amino acids: CATAERDSLDEQYF. CDR3 sequence (DNA): TGTGCCACCGCGGAGCGGGATAGTCTCGACGAGCAGTACTTC.

A single count supports this clone. CDR3 nucleotide sequence: TGTGCCAGCAGCGGGGACCCCAATCGGGAGCAGTTCTTC. It encodes CASSGDPNREQFF. The chain carries TRBV9 and TRBJ2-1; TRBD1 or TRBD2 may be the D gene (5 bases each). The CDR3 length is 13 residues. The germline gives CDR1 SGDLS, CDR2 YYNGEE. Deletions cut 3 bases from V and 10 bases from J, with 14 bases between. Looking up the rest from reference TRBV9 and TRBJ2-1 gives the full variable domain: DSGVTQTPKHLITATGQRVTLRCSPRSGDLSVYWYQQSLDQGLQFLIQYYNGEERAKGNILERFSAQQFPDLHSELNLSSLELGDSALYFCASSGDPNREQFFGPGTRLTVL.

The CDR3 loop is CATVGLGANVLTF. The CDR3 bases are TGTGCCACAGTGGGGCTAGGGGCCAACGTCCTGACTTTC. The J gene is TRBJ2-6, the V gene TRBV19, with D tentatively TRBD1 (5 bases). The V gene's germline CDR1 is LNHDA and CDR2 SQIVND (reference sequence). V gave up 10 bases and J gave up 4 bases, with 11 bases separating them. The CDR3 has 13 residues.

The gene calls are TRBV6-5 and TRBJ2-7; 7 bases map to TRBD1. V shed 0 bases and J 2 bases; nucleotides not matched to a gene: 4. Germline loops: CDR1 MNHEY, CDR2 SVGAGI. This CDR3 comprises 15 residues. CDR3 in amino acids: CASSYSRQGAYEQYF. Here the CDR3 DNA reads TGTGCCAGCAGTTACTCGAGACAGGGCGCCTACGAGCAGTACTTC.

This clone was seen once. The V and J genes are TRBV19 and TRBJ2-7, with 7 bases fitting TRBD1. From germline, CDR1 is LNHDA and CDR2 SQIVND (reference sequence). The CDR3 is 14 residues long. Trimming removed 2 bases from V and 4 bases from J; junction bases left unmatched: 5. The CDR3 spells CASSIRTGYYEQYF. The DNA of the CDR3 is TGTGCCAGTAGTATAAGGACAGGATATTACGAGCAGTACTTC. Filled out from reference TRBV19 and TRBJ2-7, the complete variable domain reads DGGITQSPKYLFRKEGQNVTLSCEQNLNHDAMYWYRQDPGQGLRLIYYSQIVNDFQKGDIAEGYSVSREKKESFPLTVTSAQKNPTAFYLCASSIRTGYYEQYFGPGTRLTVT.

This sequence joins TRBV10-3 and TRBJ1-5; D gene uncertain. This CDR3 region has 17 residues. Germline loops: CDR1 ENHRY, CDR2 SYGVKD. V dropped 6 bases and J dropped 3 bases, with 21 bases sitting between them. In DNA, the CDR3 is TGTGCCATCAGCCCGAGGGCCAATACGGCGGCCAATCAGCCCCAGCATTTT. Its translation: CAISPRANTAANQPQHF.

V usage is TRBV28 and J usage is TRBJ1-5, with TRBD1 matching over 8 bases. The CDR3 consists of 15 residues. Per germline, CDR1 MDHEN and CDR2 SYDVKM. After removal of 3 bases from V and 3 bases from J, the junction contained 4 bases not matched to a gene. Here the CDR3 DNA reads TGTGCCAGCAGTTTTGGACAGGGCAACAATCAGCCCCAGCATTTT. As protein: CASSFGQGNNQPQHF.

The chain uses TRBV18 and TRBJ1-5, with D tentatively TRBD1 (6 bases). Germline V CDR1 and CDR2: KGHSH, LQKENI. This CDR3 has 17 amino acids. Trimming cost V 3 bases and J 1 base, with 16 bases left between them. The CDR3 protein is CASSPGQGLGSNQPQHF. In DNA form, the CDR3 reads TGTGCCAGCTCACCTGGGCAGGGGTTGGGAAGCAATCAGCCCCAGCATTTT.

CDR3 bases: TGTGCCAGCAGTTTATCGTGGTTTGGGGCCCACACAGGGAAACCCAATAATTGGGAGCAGTTCTTC. It specifies CASSLSWFGAHTGKPNNWEQFF. The chain recombines TRBV27 with TRBJ2-1, with a weak D call TRBD1 (6 bases). The V gene's germline CDR1 is MNHEY and CDR2 SMNVEV (reference sequence). The CDR3 spans 22 residues. Trimming removed 0 bases at V and 10 bases at J, with 37 bases between.

This clone was seen at least ten times. The gene calls are TRBV29-1 and TRBJ1-1; D perhaps matches TRBD1 (5 bases). CDR3 length: 13 amino acids. V lost 7 bases to trimming and J lost 4 bases, with 16 bases between them. Germline values: CDR1 SQVTM, CDR2 ANQGSEA. CDR3 DNA: TGCAGCGCCCACGGGGGAGGAGGCACTGAAGCTTTCTTT. Protein product: CSAHGGGGTEAFF.

This clone was observed a few times. This chain links TRBV5-1 with TRBJ2-2; no definite D call. The CDR3 consists of 15 residues. The V end was cut by 0 bases, the J end by 7 bases, with 13 bases between. Germline loops: CDR1 SGHRS, CDR2 YFSETQ. This CDR3 reads CASSLVRAKNGELFF. For the CDR3, the DNA is TGCGCCAGCAGCTTGGTTAGGGCGAAGAACGGGGAGCTGTTTTTT.

The V call is TRBV5-8, the J call TRBJ1-5, with D hard to call. This CDR3 comprises 14 residues. V was pared by 2 bases and J by 1 base, with 7 bases between. The germline V gene encodes CDR1 SGHTS and CDR2 YDEGEE. As DNA, the CDR3 is TGTGCCAGCAGCTTCGCGGGGAGCAATCAGCCCCAGCATTTT. As protein: CASSFAGSNQPQHF.

V usage is TRBV14 and J usage is TRBJ2-7; D uncertain. Germline values: CDR1 SGHDN, CDR2 FVKESK. There are 13 residues in the CDR3. V was cut by 6 bases and J by 0 bases, with 9 bases left in between. The CDR3 bases are TGTGCCAGCAGAAACAGCGCCTCCTACGAGCAGTACTTC. Amino acids: CASRNSASYEQYF.

V gene TRBV9 combines with J gene TRBJ2-1, with D hard to call. The V gene lost 0 bases and the J gene lost 5 bases, with 12 bases spanning the gap. The CDR3 runs 15 residues. Germline-derived CDR1 and CDR2 are SGDLS and YYNGEE. CDR3 bases: TGTGCCAGCAGCGTAGTCTGGACGGCCAACAATGAGCAGTTCTTC. Encoded protein: CASSVVWTANNEQFF.

This chain uses TRBV30 with TRBJ2-7, with a possible D match to TRBD1 (6 bases). Germline V lookup: CDR1 GTSNPN, CDR2 SVGIG (reference sequence). Trimming took 0 bases from V and 11 from J, leaving 20 bases between them. The length of the CDR3 is 14 residues. The CDR3: CAWSVQFRQVEKYF. The DNA for the CDR3 is TGTGCCTGGAGTGTACAGTTTAGACAGGTCGAAAAGTACTTC.

The rearrangement joins TRBV7-2 to TRBJ1-2; D gene uncertain. This CDR3 is 12 amino acids long. From germline, CDR1 is SGHTA and CDR2 FQGNSA. V lost 5 bases to trimming and J lost 5 bases, with 9 bases between them. The CDR3 DNA is TGTGCCAGCAGCCGCCCGCCGTATGGCTACACCTTC. Translating it yields CASSRPPYGYTF. The full variable domain, in which reference TRBV7-2 and TRBJ1-2 provide the parts outside the CDR3, is GAGVSQSPSNKVTEKGKDVELRCDPISGHTALYWYRQSLGQGLEFLIYFQGNSAPDKSGLPSDRFSAERTGGSVSTLTIQRTQQEDSAVYLCASSRPPYGYTFGSGTRLTVV.

The gene calls are TRBV4-2 and TRBJ2-5; D may match TRBD1 or TRBD2 (7 bases each). V was clipped by 4 bases and J by 5 bases, with 20 bases between them. The CDR3 extends over 16 amino acids. Germline lookup yields CDR1 LGHNA and CDR2 YNFKEQ. CDR3 nucleotide sequence: TGTGCCAGCAGCCTTGGTGCGGAGCGGGACAGTGAGACCCAGTACTTC. This translates into CASSLGAERDSETQYF.

The chain joins TRBV18 to TRBJ1-4; possibly TRBD1 for D (5 bases). Between the trimmed V and J ends, which lost 4 bases and 4 bases, there was a span of 13 bases. Germline-derived CDR1 and CDR2 are KGHSH and LQKENI. CDR3 size: 15 residues. The CDR3 spells CASSLSGQINEKLFF. CDR3 sequence (DNA): TGTGCCAGCTCACTCTCAGGACAAATTAATGAAAAACTGTTTTTT.

This chain links TRBV5-1 with TRBJ2-3; 8 bases map to TRBD2. The V segment lost 0 bases and the J segment 2 bases; nucleotides outside the gene matches: 2. Germline V CDR1 and CDR2: SGHRS, YFSETQ. There are 15 residues in the CDR3. The CDR3 coding sequence is TGCGCCAGCAGCTTGGTACTAGCGGACACAGATACGCAGTATTTT. Its translation is CASSLVLADTDTQYF. The variable domain in full, with the rest retrieved from reference TRBV5-1 and TRBJ2-3, is KAGVTQTPRYLIKTRGQQVTLSCSPISGHRSVSWYQQTPGQGLQFLFEYFSETQRNKGNFPGRFSGRQFSNSRSEMNVSTLELGDSALYLCASSLVLADTDTQYFGPGTRLTVL.